This paragraph covers one TCR beta chain sequence. This specimen comes from a study of cytomegalovirus exposure and HLA in healthy donors. V was clipped by 7 bases and J by 2 bases; unmatched bases: 5. The CDR3 totals 14 residues. Germline V CDR1 and CDR2: SGHVS, FNYEAQ. Both 60 Vbeta primers and 13 Jbeta primers went into the PCR. The method was immunoSEQ multiplex PCR; TCRdb's version includes in-frame clones alone and lacks a portion of them. The sample has approximately 100,000 clones; approximately 81% are singletons. This clonotype originated in a man between 35 and 55 years old in good health and CMV-seropositive. The chain recombines TRBV7-6 with TRBJ2-3; 8 bases agree with TRBD2. Sequenced sample: PBMCs. The CDR3 is CASIGRGDTDTQYF. The CDR3 bases are TGTGCCAGCATTGGGCGGGGGGACACAGATACGCAGTATTTT.